These 4 T cell receptor beta chains share one sample of origin, sequenced in a study of control samples from healthy donors and cancer patients. Profiled with immunoSEQ multiplex PCR; TCRdb holds only in-frame clones, not every one. The repertoire consists of about 94,000 clones, with about nine tenths occurring once and the leading ten covering less than 4.5%. The sample comprised blood. These TCRs come from a woman aged 18-29 years in good health.

The rearrangement joins TRBV4-1 to TRBJ2-3; 11 bases align to TRBD2. Germline V gene data show CDR1 as MGHRA and CDR2 as YSYEKL. The CDR3 extends over 15 amino acids. The V gene end was trimmed by 4 bases and the J gene end by 1 base; junction bases not matched to a gene: 1. CDR3 nucleotide sequence: TGCGCCAGCAGCCCACTAGCGGGGGGCACAGATACGCAGTATTTT. Translated, it gives CASSPLAGGTDTQYF.

The V call is TRBV4-1, the J call TRBJ1-2; tentative D call: TRBD1 (6 bases). Germline-derived CDR1 and CDR2 are MGHRA and YSYEKL. The CDR3 is 13 amino acids. The V gene lost 5 bases and the J gene lost 4 bases, with 11 bases spanning the gap. The DNA of the CDR3 is TGCGCCAGCAGCGGGGGCGTAATCTATGGCTACACCTTC. Amino acid sequence: CASSGGVIYGYTF.

The chain combines TRBV24-1 with TRBJ2-1, with TRBD2 matching over 12 bases. Germline trimming cut 5 bases from V and 7 bases from J; bases unmatched to any gene: 8. Germline V gene lookup returns CDR1 KGHDR and CDR2 SFDVKD. The CDR3 has 16 amino acids. This chain's CDR3 is CATSAILAGGPNEQFF. The CDR3 bases are TGTGCCACCAGTGCAATTCTAGCGGGGGGGCCGAATGAGCAGTTCTTC.

Written as DNA, the CDR3 is TGTGCCAGCAGCTTAGCCCCGGATGGGGGGGGAGGCTACACCTTC. Protein sequence: CASSLAPDGGGGYTF. The chain combines TRBV7-8 with TRBJ1-2; perhaps TRBD1 as D (5 bases). The CDR3 runs to 15 residues. Looked up from germline, CDR1 is SGHVS and CDR2 is FQNEAQ. The V gene lost 0 bases and the J gene lost 8 bases, with 16 bases spanning the gap.